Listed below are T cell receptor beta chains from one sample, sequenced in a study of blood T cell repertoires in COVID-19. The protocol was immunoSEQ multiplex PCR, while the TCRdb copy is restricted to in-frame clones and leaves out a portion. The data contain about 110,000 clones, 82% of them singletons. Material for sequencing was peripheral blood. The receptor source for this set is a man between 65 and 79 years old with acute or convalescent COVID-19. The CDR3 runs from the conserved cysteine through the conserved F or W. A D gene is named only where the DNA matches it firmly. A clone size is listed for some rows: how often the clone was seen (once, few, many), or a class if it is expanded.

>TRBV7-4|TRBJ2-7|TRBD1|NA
TGTGCCAGCAGCTTAGAGGGACCCCAGGGGGAGTACCCCTACGAGCAGTACTTC
CASSLEGPQGEYPYEQYF
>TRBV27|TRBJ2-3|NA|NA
TGTGCCAGCAGTTTAGGGGTGGGGGGAGATACGCAGTATTTT
CASSLGVGGDTQYF
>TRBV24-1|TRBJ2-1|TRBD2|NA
TGTGCCACCAGTGATTCGGGACTAGCGGGAGGGCGCAATGAGCAGTTCTTC
CATSDSGLAGGRNEQFF
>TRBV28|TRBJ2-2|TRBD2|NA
TGTGCCAGCAGTTTAGGACTAGTCCCCGGGGAGCTGTTTTTT
CASSLGLVPGELFF
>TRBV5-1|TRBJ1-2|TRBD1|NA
TGCGCCAGCAGCACGACAGGGGGCGGCTACACCTTC
CASSTTGGGYTF
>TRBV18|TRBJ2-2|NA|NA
TGTGCCAGCTCACTCCAGGAGCGGGCGGGCGGGGAGCTGTTTTTT
CASSLQERAGGELFF
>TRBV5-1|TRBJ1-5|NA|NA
TGCGCCAGCAGCTTGGGGCGGGGTAGCAATCAGCCCCAGCATTTT
CASSLGRGSNQPQHF
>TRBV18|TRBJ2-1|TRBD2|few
TGTGCCAGCTCAGAAGCGGGAAAAATGAATGAGCAGTTCTTC
CASSEAGKMNEQFF
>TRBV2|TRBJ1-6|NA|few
TGTGCCAGCAGTGTTCAGGGGCCCCGTACTTCACCCCTCCACTTT
CASSVQGPRTSPLHF
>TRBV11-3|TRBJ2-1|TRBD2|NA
TGTGCCAGCAGCTCGGGGACTAGCATCTTCAATGAGCAGTTCTTC
CASSSGTSIFNEQFF
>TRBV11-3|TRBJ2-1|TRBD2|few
TGTGCCAGCAGCTTGAGCGGGAGTCTGGTCAATGAGCAGTTCTTC
CASSLSGSLVNEQFF
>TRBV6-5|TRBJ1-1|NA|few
TGTGCCAGCAGTCTAGGAAGTGGCACTGAAGCTTTCTTT
CASSLGSGTEAFF
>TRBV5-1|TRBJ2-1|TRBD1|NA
TGCGCCAGCAGCTGGGGGGACAGGAGCTACAATGAGCAGTTCTTC
CASSWGDRSYNEQFF
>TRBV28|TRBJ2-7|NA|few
TGTGCCAGCACACCAAATCCGGGGCGGGGGCACCGGGACTTC
CASTPNPGRGHRDF
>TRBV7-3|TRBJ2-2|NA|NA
TGTGCCAGCAGAACGCCGGGACTCGACACCGGGGAGCTGTTTTTT
CASRTPGLDTGELFF
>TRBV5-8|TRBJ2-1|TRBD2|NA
TGTGCCAGCAGCAAGGGACTAGCGGGGGACACTTCCTACAATGAGCAGTTCTTC
CASSKGLAGDTSYNEQFF
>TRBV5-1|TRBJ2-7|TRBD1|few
TGCGCCAGCAGCCCCGGACAGGCGGATGACGAGCAGTACTTC
CASSPGQADDEQYF
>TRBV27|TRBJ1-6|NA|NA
TGTGCCAGCAGTCTGGGCTTAGCGGATAATTCACCCCTCCACTTT
CASSLGLADNSPLHF
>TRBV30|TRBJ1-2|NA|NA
TGTGCCTGGACGCGAGGGACAAACTATGGCTACACCTTC
CAWTRGTNYGYTF
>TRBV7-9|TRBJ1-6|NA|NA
TGTGCCAGCAGCCTCCTCCACTTT
CASSLLHF
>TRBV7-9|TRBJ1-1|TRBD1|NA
TGTGCCAGCAGCTTAGGACAGGGGGAAACTGAAGCTTTCTTT
CASSLGQGETEAFF
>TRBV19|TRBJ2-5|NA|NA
TGTGCCAGTAGTTTAGGGTTTGAGGAGACCCAGTACTTC
CASSLGFEETQYF
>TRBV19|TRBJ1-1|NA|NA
TGTGCCAGTATTAGAGGGATCGGAGCTTTCTTT
CASIRGIGAFF
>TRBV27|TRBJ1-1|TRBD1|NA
TGTGCCAGCAGTTCAGGGGGGATGGGACTGAACACTGAAGCTTTCTTT
CASSSGGMGLNTEAFF
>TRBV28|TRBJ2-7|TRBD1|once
TGTGCCAGCAGCCGACAGGGGGGAACCTACGAGCAGTACTTC
CASSRQGGTYEQYF
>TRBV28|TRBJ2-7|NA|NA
TGTGCCAGCAGTTTATTGTTTAACAGGGTGAGGGAGCAGTACTTC
CASSLLFNRVREQYF
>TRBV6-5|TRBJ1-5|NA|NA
TGTGCCAGCAGGCTACAGGAAGGCAATCAGCCCCAGCATTTT
CASRLQEGNQPQHF
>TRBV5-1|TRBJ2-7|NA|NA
TGCGCCAGCAGTACGACTGGGTCCTACGAGCAGTACTTC
CASSTTGSYEQYF
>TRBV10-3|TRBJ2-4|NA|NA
TGTGCCATCATGGGTACGGAGGGAAACATTCAGTACTTC
CAIMGTEGNIQYF
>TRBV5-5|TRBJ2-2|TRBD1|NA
TGTGCCAGCAGCTTGGACAGGGGGCGCGGGGAGCTGTTTTTT
CASSLDRGRGELFF
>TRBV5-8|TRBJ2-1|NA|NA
TGTGCCAGCAGCCCCACGGGGAGGTTGGTAGGGAATCAGTTCTTC
CASSPTGRLVGNQFF
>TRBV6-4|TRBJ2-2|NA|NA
TGTGCCAGCAGTGACTCCGGGTTCGGGACCGGGGAGCTGTTTTTT
CASSDSGFGTGELFF
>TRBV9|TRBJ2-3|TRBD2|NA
TGTGCCAGCAGCCTCCGACTAGCGGGGGGAATGGATACGCAGTATTTT
CASSLRLAGGMDTQYF
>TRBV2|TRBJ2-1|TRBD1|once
TGTGCCAGCCTAGGACAGGGGAACAATGAGCAGTTCTTC
CASLGQGNNEQFF
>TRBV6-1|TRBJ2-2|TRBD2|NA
TGTGCCGGCCGTAGCGGGACCGGCGGGGAGCTGTTTTTT
CAGRSGTGGELFF
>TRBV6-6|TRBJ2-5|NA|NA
TGTGCCAGCAGTGGTCGGGAGCAAGAGACCCAGTACTTC
CASSGREQETQYF
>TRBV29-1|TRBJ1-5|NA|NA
TGCAGCGTTGAAGGTTACTATCAGCCCCAGCATTTT
CSVEGYYQPQHF
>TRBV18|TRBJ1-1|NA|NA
TGTGCCAGCTCACCCATCCCGGGGGGGACTGAAGCTTTCTTT
CASSPIPGGTEAFF
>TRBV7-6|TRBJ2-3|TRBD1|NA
TGTGCCAGCAGCTTAGGAGCTATACAGGGGGTCACAGATACGCAGTATTTT
CASSLGAIQGVTDTQYF
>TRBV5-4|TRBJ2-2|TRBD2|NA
TGTGCCAGCAGGGCGGGGGGGCTCGGCACCGGGGAGCTGTTTTTT
CASRAGGLGTGELFF
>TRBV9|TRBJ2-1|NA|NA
TGTGCCAGCAGCGTGGAGGCGTTTTACAATGAGCAGTTCTTC
CASSVEAFYNEQFF
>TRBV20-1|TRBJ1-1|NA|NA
TGCAGTGCTAGTAGAGCCGTAAAGAACACTGAAGCTTTCTTT
CSASRAVKNTEAFF
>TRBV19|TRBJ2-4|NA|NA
TGTGCCACTAGTCCCCGACAGAAGGATAACATTCAGTACTTC
CATSPRQKDNIQYF
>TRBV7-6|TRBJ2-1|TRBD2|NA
TGTGCCAGCAGCTTAACGGGGGGGATCTACAATGAGCAGTTCTTC
CASSLTGGIYNEQFF
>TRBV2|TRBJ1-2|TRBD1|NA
TGTGCCAGCAGTGAAGGGCCAGGCGGACAGGACTATGGCTACACCTTC
CASSEGPGGQDYGYTF
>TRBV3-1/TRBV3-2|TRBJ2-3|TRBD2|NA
TGTGCCAGCAGCCTCCACGCCAGACTAGCGGGAGTTGGGGATACGCAGTATTTT
CASSLHARLAGVGDTQYF
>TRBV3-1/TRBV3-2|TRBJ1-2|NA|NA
TGTGCCAGCAGCCAAGGAGGCAGGGGAGACTATGGCTACACCTTC
CASSQGGRGDYGYTF
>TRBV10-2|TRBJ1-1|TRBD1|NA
TGCGCCAGCGCTCGGGACAGGCCGAACACTGAAGCTTTCTTT
CASARDRPNTEAFF
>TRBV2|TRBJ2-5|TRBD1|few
TGTGCCAGCAAAACTCGACAGGGCCAAGAGACCCAGTACTTC
CASKTRQGQETQYF
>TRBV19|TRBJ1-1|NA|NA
TGTGCCAGTCGCCAGTCGGGGAAAGGGGGAAACACTGAAGCTTTCTTT
CASRQSGKGGNTEAFF
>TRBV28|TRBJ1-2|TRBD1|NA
TGTGCCAGCAGTTCCCCCCTCCTCCAGACAGGGGACTATGGCTACACCTTC
CASSSPLLQTGDYGYTF
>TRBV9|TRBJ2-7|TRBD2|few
TGTGCCAGCAGCCCAAACCCGACTAGCGGGAGTTACGAGCAGTACTTC
CASSPNPTSGSYEQYF
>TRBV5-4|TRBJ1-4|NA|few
TGTGCCAGCATGGCGGATTCTAATGAAAAACTGTTTTTT
CASMADSNEKLFF
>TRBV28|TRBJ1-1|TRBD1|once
TGTGCCAGCAGCTTCTCGGGACAGGCGAACACTGAAGCTTTCTTT
CASSFSGQANTEAFF
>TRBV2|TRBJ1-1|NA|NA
TGTGCCAGCAGGAACAGGCTGAACACTGAAGCTTTCTTT
CASRNRLNTEAFF
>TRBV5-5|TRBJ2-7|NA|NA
TGTGCCAGCAGCTTCAGGGGCCAGGGTGGAGGAGAGCAGTACTTC
CASSFRGQGGGEQYF
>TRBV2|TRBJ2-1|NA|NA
TGTGCCAGCGGTGAGGGCAGTCGATACAATGAGCAGTTCTTC
CASGEGSRYNEQFF